This T cell receptor beta chain is drawn from a study of T cells in tumors after PD-1 blockade. The overall study: No patient had prior checkpoint blockade, systemic immunosuppression, or radiotherapy within 4 weeks. Patients received pembrolizumab 200 mg every 3 weeks or cemiplimab 350 mg every 2 weeks.

Remarks on this clone: What it binds is unknown.

Study-level results: Blood contained about 45% of the tumor's TCR clonotypes.

The CDR3 is 17 amino acids. Germline V gene lookup returns CDR1 MNHNS and CDR2 SASEGT. The ends were cut back, 1 base at V and 3 bases at J, with 17 bases in the middle. Template: tumor biopsy or peripheral blood genomic DNA, 616-6,004 ng per sample. Clones were sequenced by immunoSEQ multiplex PCR, and TCRdb holds only the in-frame ones, with some missing. The table lists over 60,000 clones, over 65% of them singletons. This TCR derives from a human donor with basal cell carcinoma. The sequences come from PBMCs, collected after anti-PD-1 treatment. The V gene is TRBV6-1, the J gene TRBJ2-3, with D possibly called TRBD1 or TRBD2 (6 bases each). The CDR3 protein is CASSEVGGRWVTDTQYF. The CDR3 nucleotides are TGTGCCAGCAGTGAAGTGGGGGGCAGGTGGGTTACAGATACGCAGTATTTT.